What follows are 18 T cell receptor beta chains derived from one specimen sequenced in a study of blood T cell repertoires in COVID-19. Produced via immunoSEQ multiplex PCR; TCRdb's table is partial and in-frame only. The sample records about 100,000 clones, roughly nine tenths being singletons. The specimen was peripheral blood. These receptors originate from a man in his fifties or sixties with acute or convalescent COVID-19.

CDR3 in DNA: TGTGCCAGCAGCTACTCAGGGACAACTAATGAAAAACTGTTTTTT. This encodes CASSYSGTTNEKLFF. The rearrangement links TRBV9 to TRBJ1-4; possible D gene TRBD1, 5 bases. Per germline, CDR1 SGDLS and CDR2 YYNGEE. The CDR3 runs to 15 residues. V dropped 4 bases and J dropped 0 bases, with 10 bases sitting between them.

The chain uses TRBV7-6 and TRBJ2-7, with 8 bases aligning to TRBD2. This CDR3 is built from 19 residues. Trimming took 5 bases from V and 3 from J; bases not matched to a gene: 21. Per the germline V gene, CDR1 is SGHVS and CDR2 is FNYEAQ. The chain's CDR3 is CASSNLLFAGGPPDYEQYF. Here the CDR3 DNA reads TGTGCCAGCAGCAACTTATTGTTCGCGGGAGGCCCACCCGACTACGAGCAGTACTTC.

The rearrangement uses TRBV5-6 and TRBJ1-2; 9 bases are shared with TRBD1. V was clipped by 4 bases and J by 5 bases; unmatched bases: 6. Germline loops: CDR1 SGHDT, CDR2 YYEEEE. The CDR3 consists of 14 residues. The CDR3: CASSLGTGRYGYTF. CDR3 coding DNA: TGTGCCAGCAGCCTCGGGACAGGGAGGTATGGCTACACCTTC.

V and J are TRBV4-1 and TRBJ1-6; 7 nucleotides align to TRBD1. Germline CDR1 MGHRA, CDR2 YSYEKL. Losses at the gene ends were 2 bases for V and 7 bases for J; bases not matched to a gene: 8. The CDR3 length is 16 residues. CDR3 protein: CASSQPTGPINSPLHF. The CDR3 nucleotides read TGCGCCAGCAGCCAACCGACAGGGCCAATCAATTCACCCCTCCACTTT.

The chain employs TRBV18 and TRBJ1-6; D uncertain. Trimming shortened V by 3 bases and J by 7 bases, and 10 bases separated the two germline ends. Looked up from germline, CDR1 is KGHSH and CDR2 is LQKENI. The CDR3 totals 14 residues. The CDR3 region is CASSPGPGNSPLHF. CDR3 in DNA: TGTGCCAGCTCACCCGGCCCGGGGAATTCACCCCTCCACTTT.

The V call is TRBV30, the J call TRBJ1-2; TRBD1 matches 7 bases. V shed 0 bases, J shed 6 bases, and the junction held 4 bases outside the gene matches. This CDR3 is built from 13 residues. Germline CDR1 reads GTSNPN; CDR2 reads SVGIG (reference sequence). The CDR3 is CAWSVQGTDGYTF. CDR3 DNA: TGTGCCTGGAGTGTACAGGGGACGGATGGCTACACCTTC.

The rearrangement links TRBV7-9 to TRBJ2-1; perhaps TRBD1 as D (5 bases). V was trimmed by 5 bases and J by 7 bases, leaving 12 bases between them. CDR3 length: 13 residues. Per germline, CDR1 SEHNR and CDR2 FQNEAQ (reference sequence). CDR3 amino acids: CASSTQGLNEQFF. As DNA, the CDR3 is TGTGCCAGCAGCACTCAGGGTTTGAATGAGCAGTTCTTC.

This chain uses TRBV27 with TRBJ2-7; 11 bases agree with TRBD2. J was trimmed by 2 bases and V by 2 bases; bases with no gene match: 8. This CDR3 is built from 17 residues. CDR1 MNHEY and CDR2 SMNVEV come from the germline V gene (reference sequence). CDR3: CASSLTSGSNLPYEQYF. The CDR3 coding sequence is TGTGCCAGCAGTTTAACTAGCGGGAGTAATCTCCCCTACGAGCAGTACTTC.

The chain recombines TRBV12-3 or TRBV12-4 with TRBJ1-5; TRBD1 matches 7 bases. This CDR3 comprises 13 residues. Trimming took 0 bases from V and 11 from J; bases not matched to a gene: 4. This chain's CDR3 is CASSLAAGTAQHF. Here the CDR3 DNA reads TGTGCCAGCAGTTTAGCTGCGGGGACAGCCCAGCATTTT.

The chain couples TRBV24-1 to TRBJ1-2, with no clear D. Germline-derived CDR1 and CDR2 are KGHDR and SFDVKD. Trimming shortened V by 4 bases and J by 4 bases, and 15 bases separated the two germline ends. The CDR3 contains 15 residues. CDR3 nucleotide sequence: TGTGCCACCAGTGACCCTCGGCGGGAACTCTATGGCTACACCTTC. Protein product: CATSDPRRELYGYTF.

This clone came up once. The chain joins TRBV5-4 to TRBJ2-2; 10 bases fit TRBD1. The V and J ends lost 4 bases and 6 bases, in that order; junction bases with no gene match: 6. The CDR3 spans 15 residues. Looked up from germline, CDR1 is SGHNT and CDR2 is YYREEE (reference sequence). As DNA, the CDR3 is TGTGCCAGCAGCCCCGCCGGGACAGGGGCCGGGGAGCTGTTTTTT. Its translation is CASSPAGTGAGELFF.

This chain connects TRBV6-2 or TRBV6-3 to TRBJ2-7; D may be TRBD1 (6 bases). Trimming removed 4 bases from V and 6 bases from J, with 16 bases in between. CDR3 length: 14 amino acids. Germline lookup yields CDR1 MNHEY and CDR2 SVGEGT. CDR3 in amino acids: CASSLTGFGSEQYV. The DNA for the CDR3 is TGTGCCAGCAGTTTGACAGGTTTTGGCTCCGAGCAGTACGTC.

The chain links TRBV19 to TRBJ2-1; D gene unclear. Germline-derived CDR1 and CDR2 are LNHDA and SQIVND (reference sequence). The CDR3 spans 13 residues. The germline V and J ends were trimmed by 2 bases and 5 bases, with 7 bases remaining between them. CDR3 region: CASSIQQNNEQFF. For the CDR3, the DNA is TGTGCCAGTAGTATACAACAGAACAATGAGCAGTTCTTC.

The chain couples TRBV10-3 to TRBJ1-5; D unresolved. There are 13 residues in the CDR3. From germline, CDR1 is ENHRY and CDR2 SYGVKD. V lost 8 bases and J 2 bases, leaving 10 bases between the germline ends. The DNA of the CDR3 is TGTGCCATCTCGCGGGGTGGCAATCAGCCCCAGCATTTT. It translates to CAISRGGNQPQHF.

This rearrangement joins TRBV2 to TRBJ1-1; 7 bases map to TRBD1. Germline CDR1 and CDR2: SNHLY and FYNNEI. V shed 2 bases and J 6 bases; nucleotides not matched to a gene: 6. This CDR3 region has 14 residues. CDR3 sequence (DNA): TGTGCCAGCAGTGAAAGGGGGCGCGGGGCTGAAGCTTTCTTT. Translation: CASSERGRGAEAFF.

The chain combines TRBV29-1 with TRBJ1-4, with a weak D call TRBD1 (6 bases). Trimming removed 5 bases from V and 7 bases from J, with 14 bases in between. Germline CDR1 SQVTM, CDR2 ANQGSEA. The CDR3 has 13 amino acids. The chain's CDR3 is CSVRGAVGEKLFF. CDR3 bases: TGCAGCGTTCGGGGGGCAGTAGGTGAAAAACTGTTTTTT.

The chain uses TRBV19 and TRBJ1-1; no reliable D call. The V and J ends lost 7 bases and 3 bases respectively, with 12 bases between them. CDR1 is LNHDA, CDR2 SQIVND, per germline (reference sequence). The CDR3 extends over 13 amino acids. The CDR3 spells CASIGGDYTEAFF. CDR3 coding DNA: TGTGCCAGTATTGGCGGCGACTACACTGAAGCTTTCTTT.

The V gene is TRBV6-5, the J gene TRBJ1-5, with 7 bases identical to TRBD1. From germline, CDR1 is MNHEY and CDR2 SVGAGI. The CDR3 runs 14 residues. The trim removed 0 bases at V and 11 bases at J, leaving 7 bases unmatched. As DNA, the CDR3 is TGTGCCAGCAGTTACTCGAAGGGGGCTAAGACCCAGCATTTT. Amino acids: CASSYSKGAKTQHF.